Included here is one T cell receptor (beta chain) sequence, with context. This sample is drawn from a study of blood T cell repertoires in COVID-19. The assay was immunoSEQ multiplex PCR, and TCRdb's table has in-frame clones only and misses some. The sample carries over 150,000 clones, around 87% recorded once. Germline CDR1 is MNHEY and CDR2 is SVGEGT. V lost 0 bases, J lost 5 bases, and 4 bases stayed unmatched. The CDR3 sequence is 14 residues long. This chain uses TRBV6-2 or TRBV6-3 with TRBJ2-7, with TRBD2 matching over 7 bases. This clonotype originated in a woman aged 80 or over with COVID-19, enrolled during active disease. Sequencing was performed on peripheral blood. The CDR3 protein is CASSYSGGMDEQYF. CDR3 coding DNA: TGTGCCAGCAGTTACTCGGGAGGGATGGACGAGCAGTACTTC.